These T cell receptor beta chains were read from a single sample in a study of CD8 T cells in Susac syndrome. TCRdb reprocessed the immunoSEQ multiplex PCR reads via MiXCR and lists one record per CDR3 protein. This table has hundreds of thousands of distinct CDR3 sequences, roughly 85% appearing once. The sequencing input was CD8+ T cells from PBMCs. These receptors were taken from a human donor with multiple sclerosis. Each CDR3 is given without its conserved first and last residue.

CDR3: ASSDNREVAGADTQY; V: TRBV2; J: TRBJ2-3
CDR3: SASTSATSTDTQY; V: TRBV20-1; J: TRBJ2-3
CDR3: ASSYREGYGYT; V: TRBV27; J: TRBJ1-2
CDR3: ASSFNVRGGRNEQF; V: TRBV28; J: TRBJ2-1
CDR3: ASSLAPGQGAVGTPLH; V: TRBV5-1; J: TRBJ1-6
CDR3: ASSPTPAGGASYGYT; V: TRBV7-3; J: TRBJ1-2
CDR3: ASSQEAARSYEQY; V: TRBV4-1; J: TRBJ2-7
CDR3: ATSQDRGILQPQH; V: TRBV15; J: TRBJ1-5
CDR3: ASSLVASGRKRLREQF; V: TRBV7-9; J: TRBJ2-1
CDR3: ASSLSNTEAF; V: TRBV28; J: TRBJ1-1
CDR3: ASSVAAGVGETQY; V: TRBV9; J: TRBJ2-5
CDR3: ASSLAGGSGYYNEQF; V: TRBV5-1; J: TRBJ2-1
CDR3: ASSTFSGRGTGELF; V: TRBV7-9; J: TRBJ2-2
CDR3: ASSAAGTVYGYT; V: TRBV19; J: TRBJ1-2
CDR3: ASSLQGLPQH; V: TRBV12-3/TRBV12-4; J: TRBJ1-5
CDR3: ASLGDRGEQF; V: TRBV9; J: TRBJ2-1
CDR3: ASTKSVRKLETQY; V: TRBV5-6; J: TRBJ2-5
CDR3: ASSWGAGAREQY; V: TRBV5-6; J: TRBJ2-7
CDR3: ASSYPARQDSYTEAF; V: TRBV6-2/TRBV6-3; J: TRBJ1-1
CDR3: ASSFPQLEWNTEAF; V: TRBV12-3/TRBV12-4; J: TRBJ1-1
CDR3: ASSLASGQGAGELF; V: TRBV7-2; J: TRBJ2-2
CDR3: AAGTSGYNEQF; V: TRBV24-1; J: TRBJ2-1
CDR3: ASGLVPTSGNTIY; V: TRBV12-5; J: TRBJ1-3
CDR3: ASSTGMSSYNEQF; V: TRBV7-7; J: TRBJ2-1
CDR3: ASSLSWEGPNEQF; V: TRBV27; J: TRBJ2-1
CDR3: ASSVLAGAYNEQF; V: TRBV28; J: TRBJ2-1
CDR3: ASSLGGGAQY; V: TRBV7-9; J: TRBJ2-3
CDR3: ASSLRAAYEQY; V: TRBV7-9; J: TRBJ2-7
CDR3: AISESTGYEQY; V: TRBV10-3; J: TRBJ2-7
CDR3: ASSYSGTSGNGRDEQF; V: TRBV4-1; J: TRBJ2-1
CDR3: ASSLSTRKGHYEQY; V: TRBV13; J: TRBJ2-7
CDR3: ASSYPLAGWNTGELF; V: TRBV6-2/TRBV6-3; J: TRBJ2-2
CDR3: ASSVPVRGGGSSYNEQF; V: TRBV9; J: TRBJ2-1
CDR3: ASSQQTVPKGNQPQH; V: TRBV4-2; J: TRBJ1-5